The sequence of this T cell receptor beta chain was determined in a study of cytomegalovirus exposure and HLA in healthy donors. Worth noting for this clone: Antigen: not known.

The PCR contained 60 Vbeta and 13 Jbeta primers. Repertoires were generated with immunoSEQ multiplex PCR, while TCRdb's copy carries only in-frame clones and drops some. The sample records tens of thousands of clones, roughly 80% being singletons. Trimming cost V 0 bases and J 3 bases, with 12 bases left between them. This CDR3 region has 15 residues. CDR1 SGHRS and CDR2 YFSETQ come from the germline V gene. Broader study findings: Further analysis was carried out later, and it showed several of the most significant clusters appearing linked to common viral pathogens.

The TCR comes from a man aged 40-49 years in good health and CMV-seronegative. The rearrangement uses TRBV5-1 and TRBJ2-5, with D perhaps TRBD2 (6 bases). Sequencing input: PBMCs. CDR3 in DNA: TGCGCCAGCAGCTTGGAAGGGGAGGCAAAAGAGACCCAGTACTTC. Its translation: CASSLEGEAKETQYF.